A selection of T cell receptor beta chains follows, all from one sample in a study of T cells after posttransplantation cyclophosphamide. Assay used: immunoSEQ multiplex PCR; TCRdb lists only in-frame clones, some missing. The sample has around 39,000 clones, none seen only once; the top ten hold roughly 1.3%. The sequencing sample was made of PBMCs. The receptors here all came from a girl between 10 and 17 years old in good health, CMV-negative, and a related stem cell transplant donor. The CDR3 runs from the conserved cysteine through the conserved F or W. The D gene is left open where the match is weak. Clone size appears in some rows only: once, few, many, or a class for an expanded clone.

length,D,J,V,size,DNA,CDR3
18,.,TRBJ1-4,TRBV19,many,TGTGCCAGTAGTTTAAGCGTAGGGACACCGGCCAAGCGGGAAAAACTGTTTTTT,CASSLSVGTPAKREKLFF
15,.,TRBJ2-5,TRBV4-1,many,TGCGCCAGCAGTCACTTGTCCGTGCGGGGGCTGACCCAGTACTTC,CASSHLSVRGLTQYF
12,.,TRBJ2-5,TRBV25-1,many,TGTGCCAGCAGTGTTACTGTTGAGACCCAGTACTTC,CASSVTVETQYF
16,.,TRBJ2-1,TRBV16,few,TGTGCCAGCAGCGACAGGAGGTATTCGGACCCTAATGAGCAGTTCTTC,CASSDRRYSDPNEQFF
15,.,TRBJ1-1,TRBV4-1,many,TGCGCCAGCAGCCCCTTCCTTATGCAACAGGAGCCCGCTTTCTTT,CASSPFLMQQEPAFF
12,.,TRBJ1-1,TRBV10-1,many,TGCGCCAGCAGTCTATTGAACACTGAAGCTTTCTTT,CASSLLNTEAFF
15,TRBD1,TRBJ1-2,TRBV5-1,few,TGCGCCAGCAGCCTAAGGGAACAGGGGGCCGATGGCTACACCTTC,CASSLREQGADGYTF
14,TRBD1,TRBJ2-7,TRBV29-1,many,TGCAGCGTTTGGACAGGGATCAACTCCTACGAGCAGTACTTC,CSVWTGINSYEQYF
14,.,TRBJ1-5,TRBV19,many,TGTGCCAGTAGTATTCGAGGCCCCGGTCAGCCCCAGCATTTT,CASSIRGPGQPQHF
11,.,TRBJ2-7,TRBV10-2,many,TGCGCCAGCAGAGCAGGCTCGGAGCAGTACTTC,CASRAGSEQYF
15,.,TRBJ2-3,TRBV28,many,TGTGCCAGCAGTCGACTAGTAGGGAAAGTAGATACGCAGTATTTT,CASSRLVGKVDTQYF
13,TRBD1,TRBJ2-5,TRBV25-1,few,TGTGCCAGCAGACAGGGGGCGCGGGAGACCCAGTACTTC,CASRQGARETQYF
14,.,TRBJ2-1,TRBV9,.,TGTGCCAGCAGTCAAGCGACCGGCTACAATGAGCAGTTCTTC,CASSQATGYNEQFF
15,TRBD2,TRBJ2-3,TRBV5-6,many,TGTGCCAGCAGCCTTAGCGGGGGGGCAACAGATACGCAGTATTTT,CASSLSGGATDTQYF
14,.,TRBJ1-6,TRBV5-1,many,TGCGCCAGCAGCTTACTAGTGGGGGGATCACCCCTCCACTTT,CASSLLVGGSPLHF
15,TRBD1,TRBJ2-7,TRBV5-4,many,TGTGCCAGCCGTATATTTCGGGACAGGGTGAGCGAGCAGTACTTC,CASRIFRDRVSEQYF
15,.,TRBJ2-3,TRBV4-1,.,TGCGCCAGCAGCCAAGAACGGGGGGCCACAGATACGCAGTATTTT,CASSQERGATDTQYF
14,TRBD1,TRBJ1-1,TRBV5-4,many,TGTGCCAGCACCCAGGGGGCGGCCCGAGGTGAAGCTTTCTTT,CASTQGAARGEAFF
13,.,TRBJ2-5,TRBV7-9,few,TGTGCCAGCAGCTTACGCAGGGAAGAGACCCAGTACTTC,CASSLRREETQYF
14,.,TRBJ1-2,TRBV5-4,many,TGTGCCAGCACCTGGTCGGGAAGTAGCTATGGCTACACCTTC,CASTWSGSSYGYTF
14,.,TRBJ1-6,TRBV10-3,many,TGTGCCATCAGTGTGGTAGGGGATGGCTCACCCCTCCACTTT,CAISVVGDGSPLHF
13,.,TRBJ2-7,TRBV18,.,TGTGCCAGCTCTCCAGACAGGCAATACGAGCAGTACTTC,CASSPDRQYEQYF
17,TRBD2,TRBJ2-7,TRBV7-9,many,TGTGCCAGCAGCTTAGGGCCGGGCATAGGACTAGTCGGCGAGCAGTACTTC,CASSLGPGIGLVGEQYF
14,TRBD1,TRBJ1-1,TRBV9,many,TGTGCCAGCAGCGCTGACAGGGGCGGTACTGAAGCTTTCTTT,CASSADRGGTEAFF
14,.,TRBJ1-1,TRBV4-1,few,TGCGCCAGCAGCCACATGATTCATAGCACTGAAGCTTTCTTT,CASSHMIHSTEAFF
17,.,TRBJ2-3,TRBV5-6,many,TGTGCCAGCAGCTTGGTACAGATACTCGCTAGCACAGATACGCAGTATTTT,CASSLVQILASTDTQYF
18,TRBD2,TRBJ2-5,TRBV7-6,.,TGTGCCAGCAGCTTAGCGCGACTAGCGGGGGCCAGGGTAGAGACCCAGTACTTC,CASSLARLAGARVETQYF
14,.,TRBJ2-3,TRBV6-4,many,TGTGCCAGCAGTGACTCAGGGGGCACAGATACGCAGTATTTT,CASSDSGGTDTQYF
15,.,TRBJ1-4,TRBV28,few,TGTGCCAGCAGTTTATGGAGGCAGGGGCTTGAAAAACTGTTTTTT,CASSLWRQGLEKLFF
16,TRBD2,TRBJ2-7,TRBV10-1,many,TGCGCCAGCCTTAATGGACTAGCGGGAGTGAGCGACGAGCAGTACTTC,CASLNGLAGVSDEQYF
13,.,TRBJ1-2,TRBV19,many,TGTGCCAGTAGTATAAGAGTAGCCTATGGCTACACCTTC,CASSIRVAYGYTF
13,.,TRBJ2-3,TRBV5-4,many,TGTGCCAGCAGCCCTGACGAGGTGGATACGCAGTATTTT,CASSPDEVDTQYF
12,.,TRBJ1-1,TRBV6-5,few,TGTGCCAGCAGTCCCCACAGGTCCCCGACTTTCTTT,CASSPHRSPTFF
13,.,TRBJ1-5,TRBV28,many,TGTGCCAGCAGAGGAGTTATTGGTCAGCCCCAGCATTTT,CASRGVIGQPQHF
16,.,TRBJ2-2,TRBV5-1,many,TGCGCCAGCAGCTTGGTTGTGGGACAAGACACCGGGGAGCTGTTTTTT,CASSLVVGQDTGELFF
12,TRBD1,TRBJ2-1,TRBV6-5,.,TGTGCCAGCAGGACAGGGTACGGTGAGCAGTTCTTC,CASRTGYGEQFF
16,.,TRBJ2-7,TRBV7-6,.,TGTGCCAGCAGCTTACCGGACAGGGAGGGTAGATACGAGCAGTACTTC,CASSLPDREGRYEQYF
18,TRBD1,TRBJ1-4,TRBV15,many,TGTGCCACCAGCAGAGATCAGAGGGACAGGGATGATGGTGAAAAACTGTTTTTT,CATSRDQRDRDDGEKLFF
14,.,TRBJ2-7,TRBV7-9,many,TGTGCCAGCAGCTTATCAGCGATCTCCTACGAGCAGTACTTC,CASSLSAISYEQYF
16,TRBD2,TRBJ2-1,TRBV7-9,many,TGTGCCAGCAGCTTAGCAGCTAGCGGGGGGGTAAATGAGCAGTTCTTC,CASSLAASGGVNEQFF
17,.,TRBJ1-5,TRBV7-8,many,TGTGCCAGCAGCTTAGTCATTGGGGCCGCCCGAGGTCAGCCCCAGCATTTT,CASSLVIGAARGQPQHF
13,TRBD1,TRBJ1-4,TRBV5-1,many,TGCGCCAGGGTAGGACAGGGGGCTGAAAAACTGTTTTTT,CARVGQGAEKLFF
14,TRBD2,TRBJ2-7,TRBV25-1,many,TGTGCCAGCACCCCTTGGGAGGGCACCTACGAGCAGTACTTC,CASTPWEGTYEQYF
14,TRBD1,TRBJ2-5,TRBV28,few,TGTGCCATCAGACAGGGGGGATCCCAAGAGACCCAGTACTTC,CAIRQGGSQETQYF
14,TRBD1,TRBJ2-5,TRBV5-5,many,TGTGCCAGCAGCTTAGGGACAGGGCTCAGGGCCCAGTACTTC,CASSLGTGLRAQYF
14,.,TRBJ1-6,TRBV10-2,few,TGCGCCAGCAGTGACAGGGTGAATAATTCACCCCTCCACTTT,CASSDRVNNSPLHF
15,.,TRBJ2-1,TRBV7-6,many,TGTGCCAGCAGCTTTGGGCAGGGGTTTGTGAATGAGCAGTTCTTC,CASSFGQGFVNEQFF
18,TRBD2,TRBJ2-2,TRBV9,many,TGTGCCAGCAGCCTCACCGGGACTAGCGGGAGGGTCACCGGGGAGCTGTTTTTT,CASSLTGTSGRVTGELFF